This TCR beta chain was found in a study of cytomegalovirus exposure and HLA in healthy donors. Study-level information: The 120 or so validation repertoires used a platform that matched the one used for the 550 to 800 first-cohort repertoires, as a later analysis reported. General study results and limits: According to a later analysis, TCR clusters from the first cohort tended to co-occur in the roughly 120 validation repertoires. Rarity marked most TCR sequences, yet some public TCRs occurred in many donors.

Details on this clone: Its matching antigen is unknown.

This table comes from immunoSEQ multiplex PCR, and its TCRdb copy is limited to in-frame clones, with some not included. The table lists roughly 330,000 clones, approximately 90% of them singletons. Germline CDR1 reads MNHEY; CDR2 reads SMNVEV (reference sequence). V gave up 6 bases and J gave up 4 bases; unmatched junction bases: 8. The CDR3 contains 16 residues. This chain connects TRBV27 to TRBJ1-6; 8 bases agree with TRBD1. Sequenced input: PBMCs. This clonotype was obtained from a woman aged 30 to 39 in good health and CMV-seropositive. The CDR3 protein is CASSLVTGVYNSPLHF. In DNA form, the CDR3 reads TGTGCCAGCAGCTTGGTGACAGGGGTTTATAATTCACCCCTCCACTTT.